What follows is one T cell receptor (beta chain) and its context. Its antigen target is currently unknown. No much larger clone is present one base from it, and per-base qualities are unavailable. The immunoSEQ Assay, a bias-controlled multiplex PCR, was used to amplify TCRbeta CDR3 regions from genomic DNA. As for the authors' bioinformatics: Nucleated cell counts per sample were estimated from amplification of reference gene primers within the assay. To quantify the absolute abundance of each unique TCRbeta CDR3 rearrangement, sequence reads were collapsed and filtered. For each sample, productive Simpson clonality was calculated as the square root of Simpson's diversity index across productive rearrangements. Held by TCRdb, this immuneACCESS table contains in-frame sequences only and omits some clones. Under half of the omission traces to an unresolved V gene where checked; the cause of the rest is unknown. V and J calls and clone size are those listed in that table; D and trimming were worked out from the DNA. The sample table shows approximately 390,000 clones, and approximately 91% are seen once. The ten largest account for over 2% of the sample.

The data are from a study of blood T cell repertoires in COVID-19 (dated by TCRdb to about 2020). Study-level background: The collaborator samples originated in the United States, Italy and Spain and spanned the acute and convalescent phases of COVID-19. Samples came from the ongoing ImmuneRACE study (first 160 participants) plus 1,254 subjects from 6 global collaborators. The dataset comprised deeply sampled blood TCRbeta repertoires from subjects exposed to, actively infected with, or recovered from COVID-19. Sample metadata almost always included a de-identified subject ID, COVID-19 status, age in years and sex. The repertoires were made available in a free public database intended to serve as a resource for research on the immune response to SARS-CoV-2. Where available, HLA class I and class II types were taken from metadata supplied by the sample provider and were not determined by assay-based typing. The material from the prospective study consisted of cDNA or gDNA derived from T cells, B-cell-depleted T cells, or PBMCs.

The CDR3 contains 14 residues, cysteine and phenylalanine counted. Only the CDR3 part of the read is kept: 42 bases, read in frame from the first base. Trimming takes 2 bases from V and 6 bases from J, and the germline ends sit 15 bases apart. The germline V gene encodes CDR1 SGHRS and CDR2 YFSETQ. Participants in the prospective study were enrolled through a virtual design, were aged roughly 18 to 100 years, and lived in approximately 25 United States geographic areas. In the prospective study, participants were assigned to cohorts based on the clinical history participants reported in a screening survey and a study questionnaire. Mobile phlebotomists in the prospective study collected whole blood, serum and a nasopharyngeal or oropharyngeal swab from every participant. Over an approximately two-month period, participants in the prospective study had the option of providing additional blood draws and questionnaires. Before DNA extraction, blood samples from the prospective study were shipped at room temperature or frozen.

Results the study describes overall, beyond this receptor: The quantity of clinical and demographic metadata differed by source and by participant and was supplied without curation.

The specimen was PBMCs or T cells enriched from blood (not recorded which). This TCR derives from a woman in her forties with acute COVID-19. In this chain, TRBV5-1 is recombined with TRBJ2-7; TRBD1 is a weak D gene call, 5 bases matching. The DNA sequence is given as TGCGCCAGCAGCTTCTCAGGGTTTACTGGCGAGCAGTACTTC. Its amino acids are CASSFSGFTGEQYF.